A single sample gave rise to the 27 T cell receptor beta chains below, sequenced in a study of cytomegalovirus exposure and HLA in healthy donors. The PCR ran on 60 Vbeta and 13 Jbeta primers. Sequencing used immunoSEQ multiplex PCR; TCRdb keeps in-frame clones, though not all of them. The sample gives about 200,000 clones, 70% to 80% of which show up once; 2.9% is in the top ten. The sequencing sample was made of PBMCs. The receptors here all came from a woman aged 25 to 39 in good health and CMV-seronegative.

This chain links TRBV9 with TRBJ1-3; D not resolved. V shed 6 bases and J shed 7 bases, with 8 bases lying between them. Germline lookup yields CDR1 SGDLS and CDR2 YYNGEE. This CDR3 spans 11 amino acids. CDR3 nucleotide sequence: TGTGCCAGCACCCACCAGAACACCATATATTTT. It yields the protein CASTHQNTIYF.

The chain combines TRBV9 with TRBJ1-4; possible D gene TRBD1, 6 bases. Trimming took off 0 bases at V and 8 bases at J, with 11 bases between the two ends. The CDR3 contains 14 residues. Germline loops: CDR1 SGDLS, CDR2 YYNGEE. The CDR3 sequence is CASSVGGLQEKLFF. As DNA, the CDR3 is TGTGCCAGCAGCGTAGGGGGGCTACAGGAAAAACTGTTTTTT. The variable domain in full, completed from reference TRBV9 and TRBJ1-4, reads DSGVTQTPKHLITATGQRVTLRCSPRSGDLSVYWYQQSLDQGLQFLIQYYNGEERAKGNILERFSAQQFPDLHSELNLSSLELGDSALYFCASSVGGLQEKLFFGSGTQLSVL.

The rearrangement joins TRBV5-1 to TRBJ2-2; D uncertain. The CDR3 contains 13 residues. Germline V lookup: CDR1 SGHRS, CDR2 YFSETQ. Trimming stripped 5 bases from V and 3 bases from J, with 8 bases between. The CDR3 here is CASSEVDTGELFF. CDR3 DNA: TGCGCCAGCAGTGAGGTGGACACCGGGGAGCTGTTTTTT.

This clone occurred a few times. The genes are TRBV6-5 and TRBJ2-1; 9 bases are shared with TRBD1. The length of the CDR3 is 15 residues. Germline lookup yields CDR1 MNHEY and CDR2 SVGAGI. The V segment lost 4 bases and the J segment 7 bases; nucleotides outside the gene matches: 8. The CDR3 nucleotides read TGTGCCAGCAGTTCCGGGACAGGGTACTTGAATGAGCAGTTCTTC. Translation: CASSSGTGYLNEQFF.

The V call is TRBV7-2, the J call TRBJ2-3; D may be TRBD2 (5 bases). The germline V gene has CDR1 SGHTA and CDR2 FQGNSA. Trimming stripped 2 bases from V and 5 bases from J, with 14 bases between. This CDR3 is 15 amino acids long. CDR3 sequence (DNA): TGTGCCAGCAGCTTAAAGAAGCGGAGCCGAGATACGCAGTATTTT. It codes for CASSLKKRSRDTQYF.

The chain combines TRBV7-9 with TRBJ2-1; TRBD2 is a possible D gene (6 bases). The CDR3 sequence is 15 residues long. Germline V gene sequence: CDR1 SEHNR, CDR2 FQNEAQ (reference sequence). Trimming pared 5 bases from V and 7 bases from J, leaving 18 bases between. CDR3 sequence: CASSPSTSRDNEQFF. DNA of the CDR3: TGTGCCAGCAGCCCCAGTACTAGCAGAGATAATGAGCAGTTCTTC.

This chain joins TRBV5-5 and TRBJ2-7; tentative D call: TRBD1 (6 bases). Between the trimmed V and J ends, which lost 0 bases and 4 bases, there was a span of 11 bases. CDR3 length: 14 residues. Germline CDR1 SGHKS, CDR2 YYEKEE (reference sequence). Here the CDR3 reads CASSLVGGEYEQYF. The CDR3 DNA is TGTGCCAGCAGCTTGGTTGGGGGCGAATACGAGCAGTACTTC.

This clone was observed once. This rearrangement joins TRBV2 to TRBJ1-5; D may be TRBD1 (6 bases). The germline V and J ends were trimmed by 6 bases and 3 bases, with 12 bases remaining between them. Germline V gene sequence: CDR1 SNHLY, CDR2 FYNNEI. There are 14 residues in the CDR3. The CDR3 reads CASSRTVYNQPQHF. DNA for the CDR3: TGTGCCAGCAGCAGGACAGTTTACAATCAGCCCCAGCATTTT.

This clone was observed once. This rearrangement joins TRBV6-6 to TRBJ1-1; 9 bases are shared with TRBD1. Germline lookup yields CDR1 MNHNY and CDR2 SVGAGI (reference sequence). CDR3 length equals 12 residues. The CDR3 DNA is TGTCCACGGACAGGGGAAAAAACTGAAGCTTTCTTT. Translation gives CPRTGEKTEAFF.

This clone was counted a few times. An end of the junction differs from the germline gene, which may be a read error. The chain couples TRBV4-1 to TRBJ1-2, with 9 bases lining up with TRBD1. CDR3 length: 16 residues. Germline-derived CDR1 and CDR2 are MGHRA and YSYEKL. CDR3 bases: TGCGCCAGCAGCCATCCCACAGGGGGCTCAGTCTATGGCTACCCCTTC. Translated: CASSHPTGGSVYGYPF.

The chain has TRBV19 and TRBJ2-2; TRBD1 aligns across 7 bases. The CDR3 runs 15 residues. With 1 base clipped from V and 1 base from J, the junction kept 0 bases outside the gene matches. In germline, CDR1 is LNHDA, CDR2 SQIVND (reference sequence). The chain's CDR3 is CASSIGTGNTGELFF. CDR3 bases: TGTGCCAGTAGTATAGGGACAGGGAACACCGGGGAGCTGTTTTTT.

V and J are TRBV11-1 and TRBJ2-1; 10 bases are a match to TRBD2. The trim removed 6 bases at V and 12 bases at J, leaving 8 bases unmatched. This CDR3 spans 13 amino acids. Germline V lookup: CDR1 SGHAT, CDR2 FQDESV (reference sequence). The CDR3 coding sequence is TGTGCCAGCAGGAGAGCGGGGGGGCTGTCGCAGTTCTTC. It codes for CASRRAGGLSQFF.

V and J are TRBV4-2 and TRBJ2-3; no clear D gene. CDR1 LGHNA and CDR2 YNFKEQ come from the germline V gene. Trimming removed 0 bases at V and 1 base at J, with 5 bases between. The CDR3 is made up of 14 amino acids. For the CDR3, the DNA is TGTGCCAGCAGCCAAGATACAGGCACAGATACGCAGTATTTT. Its protein product is CASSQDTGTDTQYF.

This chain links TRBV19 with TRBJ1-2; D is possibly TRBD1 (6 bases). V was cut by 3 bases and J by 6 bases, with 14 bases left in between. Germline V gene sequence: CDR1 LNHDA, CDR2 SQIVND (reference sequence). The CDR3 extends over 14 amino acids. In nucleotides, the CDR3 is TGTGCCAGTAGTATCCGGGGGGGCGAAAATGGCTACACCTTC. Its protein is CASSIRGGENGYTF.

The CDR3 DNA follows: TGTGCCAGCAGCTTGGCACAGAATTACGAGCAGTACTTC. It translates to CASSLAQNYEQYF. The genes are TRBV5-4 and TRBJ2-7, with no clear D. CDR1 and CDR2 (germline): SGHNT, YYREEE (reference sequence). This CDR3 region has 13 residues. Trimming took off 0 bases at V and 4 bases at J, with 8 bases between the two ends.

V and J are TRBV7-9 and TRBJ1-5, with a possible D match to TRBD1 (5 bases). The CDR3 is 13 residues long. Trimming stripped 7 bases from V and 6 bases from J, with 13 bases between. Germline CDR1 reads SEHNR; CDR2 reads FQNEAQ (reference sequence). CDR3 coding DNA: TGTGCCAGCACCCCGGGGGGGGGTCAGCCCCAGCATTTT. This translates into CASTPGGGQPQHF.

Here the CDR3 reads CASSSRKGKKGGYTF. CDR3 nucleotide sequence: TGTGCCAGTAGTAGCAGGAAGGGGAAGAAGGGTGGCTACACCTTC. This rearrangement joins TRBV19 to TRBJ1-2; D is perhaps TRBD1 (5 bases). V shed 4 bases and J shed 7 bases, with 19 bases lying between them. Germline V CDR1 and CDR2: LNHDA, SQIVND (reference sequence). This CDR3 spans 15 amino acids.

This clone came up a few times. The rearrangement links TRBV5-6 to TRBJ2-4; 10 bases match TRBD2. Germline lookup yields CDR1 SGHDT and CDR2 YYEEEE. CDR3 size: 17 residues. Trimming cost V 0 bases and J 3 bases; bases outside gene matches: 6. The CDR3 region has the DNA TGTGCCAGCAGCTTGGCCGTAGCGGGGGGAAACAAAAACATTCAGTACTTC. This sequence encodes CASSLAVAGGNKNIQYF.

This clone was seen a handful of times. This sequence joins TRBV10-2 and TRBJ2-3, with D tentatively TRBD2 (6 bases). With 2 bases removed from V and 10 bases from J, the gap between germline ends came to 16 bases. The CDR3 is made up of 14 amino acids. Germline CDR1 is WSHSY and CDR2 is SAAADI. CDR3 sequence reads: CASSEGGGSVPQYF. CDR3 nucleotides: TGCGCCAGCAGTGAGGGGGGAGGTAGCGTTCCGCAGTATTTT.

The rearrangement uses TRBV6-6 and TRBJ1-2; possibly TRBD1 for D (5 bases). CDR1 and CDR2 from the germline V gene are MNHNY and SVGAGI (reference sequence). CDR3 length: 15 residues. V shed 2 bases and J shed 1 base, with 11 bases lying between them. CDR3 residues: CASSYLDSYNYGYTF. In DNA, the CDR3 is TGTGCCAGCAGTTACCTTGACAGCTATAACTATGGCTACACCTTC.

The rearrangement uses TRBV5-1 and TRBJ2-3; D may be TRBD2 (6 bases). Germline V lookup: CDR1 SGHRS, CDR2 YFSETQ. V was pared by 3 bases and J by 2 bases, with 22 bases between. The CDR3 totals 18 residues. The CDR3 sequence: CASSSSILAGTYTDTQYF. Written as DNA, the CDR3 is TGCGCCAGCAGCTCCTCTATCTTGGCGGGGACCTACACAGATACGCAGTATTTT. Combining the CDR3 with reference TRBV5-1 and TRBJ2-3 gives the whole variable domain KAGVTQTPRYLIKTRGQQVTLSCSPISGHRSVSWYQQTPGQGLQFLFEYFSETQRNKGNFPGRFSGRQFSNSRSEMNVSTLELGDSALYLCASSSSILAGTYTDTQYFGPGTRLTVL.

The genes are TRBV7-3 and TRBJ2-3, with TRBD2 matching over 8 bases. V lost 5 bases, J lost 1 base, and 2 bases stayed unmatched. This CDR3 comprises 14 residues. The germline V gene has CDR1 SGHTA and CDR2 FQGTGA. The CDR3 loop is CASSPGGGTDTQYF. In nucleotides, the CDR3 is TGTGCCAGCAGCCCGGGGGGGGGCACAGATACGCAGTATTTT.

This sequence joins TRBV5-1 and TRBJ2-3; 13 bases align to TRBD2. This CDR3 has 17 amino acids. V dropped 0 bases and J dropped 4; count of bases not matched to a gene: 5. CDR1 is SGHRS, CDR2 YFSETQ, per germline. CDR3: CASSLVGLAGAADTQYF. For the CDR3, the DNA is TGCGCCAGCAGCTTGGTTGGACTAGCGGGAGCTGCAGATACGCAGTATTTT. Drawing the rest from reference TRBV5-1 and TRBJ2-3, the complete variable domain is KAGVTQTPRYLIKTRGQQVTLSCSPISGHRSVSWYQQTPGQGLQFLFEYFSETQRNKGNFPGRFSGRQFSNSRSEMNVSTLELGDSALYLCASSLVGLAGAADTQYFGPGTRLTVL.

The V call is TRBV19, the J call TRBJ2-2, with D possibly TRBD1 on 6 matching bases. The CDR3 loop spans 16 amino acids. V lost 4 bases and J lost 4, with 16 bases in between. Germline values: CDR1 LNHDA, CDR2 SQIVND (reference sequence). The DNA for the CDR3 is TGTGCCAGTAGTACCCTGACGAAACAGGGCACCGGGGAGCTGTTTTTT. Amino acid sequence: CASSTLTKQGTGELFF.

This chain uses TRBV28 with TRBJ2-7, with a tentative D call TRBD2 (5 bases). Trimming stripped 2 bases from V and 2 bases from J, with 10 bases between. Germline V gives CDR1 MDHEN, CDR2 SYDVKM. The CDR3 loop spans 14 amino acids. The CDR3 nucleotides are TGTGCCAGCAGTTTAAGCGGTGGGCCCTACGAGCAGTACTTC. It specifies CASSLSGGPYEQYF.

The chain joins TRBV4-2 to TRBJ2-5; 10 bases align to TRBD2. TRBJ2-7 matches the DNA end more closely, so the J call is doubtful. CDR1 is LGHNA, CDR2 YNFKEQ, per germline. This CDR3 spans 15 amino acids. DNA of the CDR3: TGTGCCAGCAGCCGAGGCTCTAGCGGGAGCTACGAGCAGTACTTC. Translated, it gives CASSRGSSGSYEQYF.

This clone was counted a few times. This sequence joins TRBV6-6 and TRBJ1-5; tentatively, D is TRBD1 (6 bases). The V and J ends lost 7 bases and 5 bases respectively, with 12 bases between them. Germline assignment: CDR1 MNHNY and CDR2 SVGAGI (reference sequence). The CDR3 spans 13 residues. CDR3 amino acids: CASNGEGDQPQHF. As DNA, the CDR3 is TGTGCCAGCAACGGTGAGGGGGATCAGCCCCAGCATTTT.